Only one count was recorded for the clone carrying this T cell receptor beta chain. Trimming stripped 0 bases from V and 0 bases from J, with 15 bases between. Germline CDR1 is MGHDK and CDR2 is SYGVNS. The CDR3 extends over 18 amino acids. The sample belongs to a study of shared T cell receptors in the human thymus. This table comes from immunoSEQ multiplex PCR, and its TCRdb copy is limited to in-frame clones, with some not included. The data contain about 380,000 clones, around 95% of them singletons. The V gene is TRBV25-1, the J gene TRBJ2-1, with a tentative D call TRBD1 (6 bases). This sequence was found in a human donor. Material: thymocytes. CDR3 DNA: TGTGCCAGCAGTGAATACCCCACCCAGGGGAGCTCCTACAATGAGCAGTTCTTC. Its protein is CASSEYPTQGSSYNEQFF.